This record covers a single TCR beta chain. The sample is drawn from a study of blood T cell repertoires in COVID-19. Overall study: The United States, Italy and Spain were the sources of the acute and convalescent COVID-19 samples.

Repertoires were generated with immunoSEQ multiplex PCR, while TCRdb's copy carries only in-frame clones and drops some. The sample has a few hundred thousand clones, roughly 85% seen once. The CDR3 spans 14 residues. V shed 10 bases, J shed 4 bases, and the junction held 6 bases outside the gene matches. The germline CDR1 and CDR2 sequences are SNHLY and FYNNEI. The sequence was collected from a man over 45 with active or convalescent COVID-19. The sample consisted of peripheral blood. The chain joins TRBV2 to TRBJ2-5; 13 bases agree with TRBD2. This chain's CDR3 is CATPGLAGSETQYF. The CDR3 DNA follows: TGTGCCACCCCGGGACTAGCGGGATCAGAGACCCAGTACTTC. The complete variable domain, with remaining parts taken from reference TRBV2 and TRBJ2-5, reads EPEVTQTPSHQVTQMGQEVILRCVPISNHLYFYWYRQILGQKVEFLVSFYNNEISEKSEIFDDQFSVERPDGSNFTLKIRSTKLEDSAMYFCATPGLAGSETQYFGPGTRLLVL.